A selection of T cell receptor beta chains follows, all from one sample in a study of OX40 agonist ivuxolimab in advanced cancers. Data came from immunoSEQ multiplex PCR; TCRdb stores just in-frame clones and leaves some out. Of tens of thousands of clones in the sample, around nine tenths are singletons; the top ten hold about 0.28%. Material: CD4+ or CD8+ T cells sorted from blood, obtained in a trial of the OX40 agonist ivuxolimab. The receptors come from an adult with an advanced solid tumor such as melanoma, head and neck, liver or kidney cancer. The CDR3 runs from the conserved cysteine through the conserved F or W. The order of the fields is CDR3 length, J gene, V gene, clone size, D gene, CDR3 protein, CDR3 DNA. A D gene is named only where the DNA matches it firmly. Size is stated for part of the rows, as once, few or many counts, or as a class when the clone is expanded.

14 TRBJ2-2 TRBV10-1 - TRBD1 CASRGQGASGELFF TGCGCCAGCCGTGGCCAGGGGGCCTCCGGGGAGCTGTTTTTT
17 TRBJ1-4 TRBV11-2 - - CASSLVSAGPINEKLFF TGTGCCAGCAGCTTAGTGTCGGCAGGGCCTATTAATGAAAAACTGTTTTTT
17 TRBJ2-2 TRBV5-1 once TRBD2 CASSVIAGGRGTGELFF TGCGCCAGCAGCGTAATCGCGGGGGGGCGCGGCACCGGGGAGCTGTTTTTT
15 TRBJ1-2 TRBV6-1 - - CATKRDSGSGGGYTF TGTGCCACGAAGAGGGATTCCGGTTCTGGTGGGGGCTACACCTTC
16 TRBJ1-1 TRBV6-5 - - CASSYSNGFMNTEAFF TGTGCCAGCAGTTACTCGAATGGTTTCATGAACACTGAAGCTTTCTTT
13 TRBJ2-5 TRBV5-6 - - CASSDEYQETQYF TGTGCCAGCAGCGACGAGTACCAAGAGACCCAGTACTTC
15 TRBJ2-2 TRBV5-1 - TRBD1 CASSQGQGAPGELFF TGCGCCAGCAGCCAAGGACAGGGGGCGCCCGGGGAGCTGTTTTTT
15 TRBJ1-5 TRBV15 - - CATSIEQGGNQPQHF TGTGCCACCAGCATAGAACAGGGAGGTAATCAGCCCCAGCATTTT
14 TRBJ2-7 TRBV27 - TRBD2 CASSSLAGSYEQYF TGTGCCAGCAGTTCGTTAGCGGGGTCCTACGAGCAGTACTTC
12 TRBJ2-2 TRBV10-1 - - CASTSSTGELFF TGCGCCAGCACATCCTCTACCGGGGAGCTGTTTTTT
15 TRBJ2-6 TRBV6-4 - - CASSEGQRGANVLTF TGTGCCAGCAGTGAGGGACAAAGGGGGGCCAACGTCCTGACTTTC
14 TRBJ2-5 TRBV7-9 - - CASSLVGAEETQYF TGTGCCAGCAGCTTAGTGGGGGCCGAAGAGACCCAGTACTTC
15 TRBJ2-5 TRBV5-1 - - CASIRASGAQETQYF TGCGCCAGCATCCGGGCCTCAGGGGCCCAAGAGACCCAGTACTTC
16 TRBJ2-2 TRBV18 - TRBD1 CASSPGQGGNTGELFF TGTGCCAGCTCACCAGGACAGGGGGGAAACACCGGGGAGCTGTTTTTT
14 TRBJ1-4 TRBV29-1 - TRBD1 CSVVGGRGNEKLFF TGCAGCGTTGTAGGGGGCAGGGGCAATGAAAAACTGTTTTTT
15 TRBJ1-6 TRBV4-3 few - CASSQEGGALTPLHF TGCGCCAGCAGCCAAGAAGGAGGGGCTTTAACACCCCTCCACTTT
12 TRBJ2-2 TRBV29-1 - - CSVIRAGGELFF TGCAGCGTTATACGTGCGGGCGGGGAGCTGTTTTTT
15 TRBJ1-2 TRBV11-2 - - CASSLSGVGLGGYTF TGTGCCAGCAGCCTTTCGGGGGTCGGGCTGGGAGGCTACACCTTC
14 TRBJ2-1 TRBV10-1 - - CASSRGTKNNEQFF TGCGCCAGCAGTCGAGGGACAAAAAACAATGAGCAGTTCTTC
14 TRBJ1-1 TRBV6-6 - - CASTYHGRDTEAFF TGTGCCAGCACCTACCACGGACGGGACACTGAAGCTTTCTTT
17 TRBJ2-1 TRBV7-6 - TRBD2 CASSGRLAGSSYNEQFF TGTGCCAGCAGCGGCCGACTAGCGGGGAGCTCCTACAATGAGCAGTTCTTC
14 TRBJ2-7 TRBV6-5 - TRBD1 CATSPRGSTYEQYF TGTGCCACCAGCCCCAGGGGGTCTACCTACGAGCAGTACTTC
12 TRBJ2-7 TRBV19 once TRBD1 CASSGTAYEQYF TGTGCCAGCTCCGGGACAGCCTACGAGCAGTACTTC
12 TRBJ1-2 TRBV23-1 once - CASSLADYGYTF TGCGCCAGCAGCCTCGCGGACTATGGCTACACCTTC
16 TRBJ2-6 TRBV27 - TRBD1 CASRPGTAVLANVLTF TGTGCCAGCAGACCCGGGACAGCCGTCCTAGCCAACGTCCTGACTTTC
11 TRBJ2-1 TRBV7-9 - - CASTRGNEQFF TGTGCCAGCACCCGGGGAAATGAGCAGTTCTTC
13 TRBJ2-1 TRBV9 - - CASSVDEGREKFF TGTGCCAGCAGCGTAGACGAGGGCAGGGAGAAGTTCTTC
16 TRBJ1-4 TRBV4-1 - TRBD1 CASSQGGRGQGEKLFF TGCGCCAGCAGCCAAGGGGGCCGAGGACAGGGGGAAAAACTGTTTTTT
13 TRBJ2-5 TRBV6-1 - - CASSENPKETQYF TGTGCCAGCAGTGAAAACCCGAAAGAGACCCAGTACTTC
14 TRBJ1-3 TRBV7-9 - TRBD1 CATTPRGFGNTIYF TGTGCCACCACCCCCAGGGGGTTTGGAAACACCATATATTTT
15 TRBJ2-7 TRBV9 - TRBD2 CASSASSPPGGKQYF TGTGCCAGCAGCGCCTCCTCTCCGCCGGGGGGGAAGCAGTACTTC
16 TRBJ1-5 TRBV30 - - CAWSVLLGKGNQPQHF TGTGCCTGGAGTGTACTACTCGGGAAGGGCAATCAGCCCCAGCATTTT
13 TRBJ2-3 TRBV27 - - CASSPRQIDTQYF TGTGCCAGCAGCCCAAGACAGATCGATACGCAGTATTTT